This TCR beta chain originates from a study of T cells in Graves' hyperthyroidism and ophthalmopathy. Findings and limits, study-wide: Ophthalmopathy was predicted by the model a median of roughly 6.6 months ahead of onset.

With respect to this clonotype: The target antigen is unknown.

The source material, RNA transcripts, was used to amplify TCR beta CDR3 regions. Carried out on the TCR CDR3, a first-round RT-PCR used the HTBI primer set. MiXCR was run by TCRdb on the multiplex PCR reads, yielding one entry per CDR3 protein. The sample contains just under 750,000 distinct CDR3 sequences, approximately 40% of which appear only once. Looked up from germline, CDR1 is SNHLY and CDR2 is FYNNEI. The trim removed 8 bases at V and 0 bases at J, leaving 5 bases unmatched. CDR3 length: 15 residues. Any patient presenting with uncontrolled infection, other autoimmune disease, pregnancy or lactation was left out.

The receptor was isolated from a woman in her thirties or forties with Graves' hyperthyroidism. This chain links TRBV2 with TRBJ1-5; 9 nucleotides agree with TRBD1. The sample taken for sequencing was blood. The CDR3 here is CASGPTGGSNQPQHF. The CDR3 DNA reads TGTGCCAGCGGCCCGACAGGGGGTAGCAATCAGCCCCAGCATTTT.